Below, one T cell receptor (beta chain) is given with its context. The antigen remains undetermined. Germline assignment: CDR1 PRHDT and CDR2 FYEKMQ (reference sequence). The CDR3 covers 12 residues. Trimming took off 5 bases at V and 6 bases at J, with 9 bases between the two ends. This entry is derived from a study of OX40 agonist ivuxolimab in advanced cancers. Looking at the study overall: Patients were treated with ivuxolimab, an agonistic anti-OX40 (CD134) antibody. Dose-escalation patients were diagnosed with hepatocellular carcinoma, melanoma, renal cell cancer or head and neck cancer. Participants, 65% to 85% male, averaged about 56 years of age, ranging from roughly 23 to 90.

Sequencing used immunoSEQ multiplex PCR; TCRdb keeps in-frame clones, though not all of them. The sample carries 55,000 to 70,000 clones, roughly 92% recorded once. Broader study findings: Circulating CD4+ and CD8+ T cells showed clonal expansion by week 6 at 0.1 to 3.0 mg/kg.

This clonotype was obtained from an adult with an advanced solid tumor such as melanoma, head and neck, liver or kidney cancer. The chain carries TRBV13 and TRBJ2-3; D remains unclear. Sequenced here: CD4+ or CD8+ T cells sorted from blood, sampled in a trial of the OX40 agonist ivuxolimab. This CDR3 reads CASSARVDTQYF. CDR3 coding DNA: TGTGCCAGCAGCGCAAGGGTGGATACGCAGTATTTT.